This T cell receptor beta chain derives from a study of response to subunit inactivated influenza vaccine. TCRdb passed the RT-PCR reads through MiXCR, listing each CDR3 protein once. The sample lists 170,000 or so distinct CDR3 sequences, around 10% occurring once. General study findings and limits: Each seasonal influenza vaccination recruits few new T cells, the authors suggested.

The CDR3 length is 14 residues. V was clipped by 0 bases and J by 5 bases; unmatched bases: 6. CDR1 and CDR2 from the germline V gene are SQVTM and ANQGSEA. In the case of this clonotype: Its antigen is currently unknown.

Specimen: CD8+ T cells sorted from PBMCs, collected roughly 24 months after vaccination. The genes are TRBV29-1 and TRBJ2-5; TRBD1 matches at 7 bases. The source is a man in his fifties or sixties who received an inactivated influenza vaccine. The CDR3 reads CSVEEIRQGETQYF. CDR3 coding DNA: TGCAGCGTTGAAGAGATCAGACAGGGCGAGACCCAGTACTTC.